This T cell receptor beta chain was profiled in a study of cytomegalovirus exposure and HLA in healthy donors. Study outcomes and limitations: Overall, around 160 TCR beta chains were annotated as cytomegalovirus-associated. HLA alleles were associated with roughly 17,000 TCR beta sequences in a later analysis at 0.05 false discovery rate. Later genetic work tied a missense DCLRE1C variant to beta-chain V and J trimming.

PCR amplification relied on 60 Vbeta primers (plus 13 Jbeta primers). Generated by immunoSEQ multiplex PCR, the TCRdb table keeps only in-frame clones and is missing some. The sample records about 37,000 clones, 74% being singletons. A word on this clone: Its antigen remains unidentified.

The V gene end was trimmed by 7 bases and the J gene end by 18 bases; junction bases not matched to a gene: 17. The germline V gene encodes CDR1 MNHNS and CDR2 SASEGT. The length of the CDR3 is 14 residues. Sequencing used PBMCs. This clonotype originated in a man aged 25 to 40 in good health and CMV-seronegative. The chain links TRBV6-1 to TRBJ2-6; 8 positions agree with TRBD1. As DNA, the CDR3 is TGTGCCAGCACCAGTTCAGGGGGCGCAGGAAGGGAGACTTTC. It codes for CASTSSGGAGRETF.